This record covers a single T cell receptor beta chain. Data came from immunoSEQ multiplex PCR; TCRdb stores just in-frame clones and leaves some out. This sample carries hundreds of thousands of clones, 96% of them seen once, and the ten largest clones take roughly 0.12%. V shed 2 bases and J shed 2 bases, with 9 bases lying between them. CDR1 and CDR2 (germline): LNHDA, SQIVND (reference sequence). This CDR3 has 14 residues. These data originate in a study of shared clonotypes between healthy human individuals. CD45RO-negative cells were positively selected for CCR7, leaving out terminally differentiated effector memory CD45RA+ cells.

Sequencing used naive CD8+ T cells sorted from blood. The receptor was isolated from a woman aged 25 to 39 in good health. The chain recombines TRBV19 with TRBJ1-1; D is uncertain. The CDR3 loop is CASSILASNTEAFF. In nucleotides, the CDR3 is TGTGCCAGTAGTATACTCGCGAGTAACACTGAAGCTTTCTTT.